The 9 T cell receptor beta chains reported below all come from one sample, sequenced in a study of cytomegalovirus exposure and HLA in healthy donors. In the PCR, 60 Vbeta and 13 Jbeta primers were used. The data were produced by immunoSEQ multiplex PCR, yet TCRdb's version contains in-frame clones alone and is incomplete. The sample records roughly 92,000 clones, less than 10% being singletons. The source material was PBMCs. These receptors all stem from a man aged 45 to 65 in good health and CMV-seronegative.

This clone has a handful of counts. The chain recombines TRBV2 with TRBJ1-5; D remains unclear. V was shortened by 4 bases and J by 5 bases, with 15 bases between the two germline ends. This CDR3 has 15 amino acids. Per the germline V gene, CDR1 is SNHLY and CDR2 is FYNNEI. CDR3 residues: CASSVRAWGDQPQHF. The CDR3 DNA reads TGTGCCAGCAGTGTCCGGGCCTGGGGAGATCAGCCCCAGCATTTT.

This clone was seen a few times. At one end the junction does not follow the germline gene, possibly because of a read error. This chain links TRBV5-6 with TRBJ2-7; D possibly corresponds to TRBD1 (6 bases). The CDR3 length is 12 residues. The germline V gene encodes CDR1 SGHDT and CDR2 YYEEEE. CDR3 sequence (DNA): TGTGCCAGCAGCTTGCAGGGGCGGTCGCCGTCCTTC. Translation: CASSLQGRSPSF.

This clone was counted only a few times. The V and J genes are TRBV6-5 and TRBJ1-2, with a tentative D call TRBD1 (6 bases). CDR3 length: 15 amino acids. Germline V gene data show CDR1 as MNHEY and CDR2 as SVGAGI. Deletions cut 0 bases from V and 8 bases from J, with 16 bases between. CDR3 in DNA: TGTGCCAGCAGTTACTCGTACTCAGGGGCAGGGGGCTACACCTTC. It yields the protein CASSYSYSGAGGYTF.

In this sample, this clone turned up a few times. The chain links TRBV9 to TRBJ1-3, with D uncertain. CDR3 size: 14 residues. Germline CDR1 is SGDLS and CDR2 is YYNGEE. Deletions cut 4 bases from V and 3 bases from J, with 11 bases between. CDR3 coding DNA: TGTGCCAGCAGCCTTGGGGAGGTTGGAAACACCATATATTTT. Amino acids: CASSLGEVGNTIYF.

The rearrangement uses TRBV12-2 and TRBJ2-5; TRBD2 is the table's D call, not checked against the DNA. TRBV12-2 represents a pseudogene. The CDR3 is 17 amino acids. The CDR3 is CASRLSERTIDVETQYF. CDR3 in DNA: TGTGCAAGTCGCTTATCAGAACGGACTATTGATGTAGAGACCCAGTACTTC.

The table lists this clone with a few counts. The chain is built from TRBV5-1 and TRBJ2-1, with 10 bases fitting TRBD1. Germline V gene sequence: CDR1 SGHRS, CDR2 YFSETQ. The CDR3 extends over 13 amino acids. Trimming at V came to 0 bases and at J to 12 bases, leaving 3 bases not matched to a gene. DNA for the CDR3: TGCGCCAGCAGCTTGGAAGGGGACAGGGGGCAGTTCTTC. Translation: CASSLEGDRGQFF. Supplemented by reference TRBV5-1 and TRBJ2-1, the full variable domain reads KAGVTQTPRYLIKTRGQQVTLSCSPISGHRSVSWYQQTPGQGLQFLFEYFSETQRNKGNFPGRFSGRQFSNSRSEMNVSTLELGDSALYLCASSLEGDRGQFFGPGTRLTVL.

As for this clone: No DNA is shown, since the ends of the CDR3 on it are uncertain; the CDR3 is the one TCRdb lists. The chain combines TRBV2 with TRBJ2-5; the table's D call, TRBD2, was not checked against the DNA. In germline, CDR1 is SNHLY, CDR2 FYNNEI. The CDR3 contains 12 residues when both ends are counted. CDR3 protein: CASILGGETQYF.

This clone was counted a few times. Here the CDR3 DNA reads TGTGCCAGCAGCTTAGGAATTTCAGATACTTTCTTT. It encodes CASSLGISDTFF. This rearrangement joins TRBV11-2 to TRBJ1-1, with D unclear. This CDR3 is built from 12 residues. CDR1 is SGHAT, CDR2 FQNNGV, per germline. Trimming shortened V by 1 base and J by 12 bases, and 12 bases separated the two germline ends.

In its sample, this clone was seen a few times. This chain joins TRBV9 and TRBJ2-3; 7 nucleotides agree with TRBD2. This CDR3 has 17 residues. Looked up from germline, CDR1 is SGDLS and CDR2 is YYNGEE. Trimming took 0 bases from V and 2 from J; bases not matched to a gene: 9. CDR3 residues: CASSVAPLAGNTDTQYF. The DNA of the CDR3 is TGTGCCAGCAGCGTAGCTCCCTTAGCGGGTAACACAGATACGCAGTATTTT.